These 32 T cell receptor beta chains came from one sample sequenced in a study of T cells in women clearing cervical HPV infection. Profiling relied on immunoSEQ multiplex PCR, and the TCRdb table lists in-frame clones only, not all of them. This table holds approximately 26,000 clones. The source material was blood buffy coat. The receptors stem from a woman between 18 and 69 years old with a cervical HPV16 infection that either progressed to CIN3+ or cleared (not recorded which).

On this clone: Read sequence stops 3 residues before the CDR3 end, and the germline J gene provides the missing end. The chain has TRBV7-9 and TRBJ2-5, with 7 bases fitting TRBD1. The V gene's germline CDR1 is SEHNR and CDR2 FQNEAQ (reference sequence). This CDR3 region has 15 residues. Trimming took 10 bases from V and 2 from J; bases not matched to a gene: 13. The CDR3 here is CATYQTEGAQETQYF. The part of the CDR3 DNA that was read is TGTGCCACCTACCAAACAGAGGGGGCGCAAGAGACC.

A note on this clone: The CDR3 end falls 3 residues outside the read, so it is completed with the germline J gene. This chain uses TRBV20-1 with TRBJ2-7; D gene ambiguous. V was trimmed by 7 bases and J by 6 bases, leaving 16 bases between them. The CDR3 runs to 12 residues. Germline V gene data show CDR1 as DFQATT and CDR2 as SNEGSKA (reference sequence). Partial CDR3 DNA: TGCAGTGTGTCGCCCCAACACCGCGAG. Amino acid sequence: CSVSPQHRE. The CDR3 in its entirety is CSVSPQHREQYF.

Comment on this clone: The read terminates 3 residues before the CDR3 end, so the remaining end is supplied by the germline J gene. This chain joins TRBV5-6 and TRBJ2-3; the match to TRBD2 covers 7 bases. Germline assignment: CDR1 SGHDT and CDR2 YYEEEE. V shed 1 base and J 1 base; nucleotides not matched to a gene: 0. The CDR3 spans 14 residues. The CDR3 here is CASSLRGGTDTQYF. The CDR3 DNA, read in part, is TGTGCCAGCAGCTTGCGGGGGGGCACAGATACG. The full variable domain, in which reference TRBV5-6 and TRBJ2-3 provide the parts outside the CDR3, is DAGVTQSPTHLIKTRGQQVTLRCSPKSGHDTVSWYQQALGQGPQFIFQYYEEEERQRGNFPDRFSGHQFPNYSSELNVNALLLGDSALYLCASSLRGGTDTQYFGPGTRLTVL.

Details on this clone: The sequenced fragment ends 3 residues before the CDR3 boundary, so the rest is inferred from the germline J gene. The V gene is TRBV7-3, the J gene TRBJ2-1; TRBD1 matches at 9 bases. The junction had 6 bases not matched to a gene; V was cut back by 1 base and J by 8 bases. This CDR3 has 15 amino acids. The germline CDR1 and CDR2 sequences are SGHTA and FQGTGA. CDR3 sequence reads: CASSLKWTGVDEQFF. The part of the CDR3 DNA that was read is TGTGCCAGCAGCTTAAAGTGGACAGGGGTCGATGAG.

The CDR3 here is CSAHDGPSVLLNTEAFF. The sequenced CDR3 bases are TGCAGTGCTCACGATGGGCCATCTGTCCTCCTGAACACTGAA. J is TRBJ1-1 and V is TRBV20-1, with unresolved D. Coverage ceases 3 residues before the CDR3 finishes, and the germline J gene fills in the end. The V and J ends lost 5 bases and 0 bases respectively, with 22 bases between them. The germline V gene encodes CDR1 DFQATT and CDR2 SNEGSKA (reference sequence). There are 17 residues in the CDR3.

Details on this clone: The read terminates 3 residues ahead of where the CDR3 ends, so the germline J gene completes it. J is TRBJ2-3 and V is TRBV18, with D perhaps matching TRBD1 (5 bases). The V gene's germline CDR1 is KGHSH and CDR2 LQKENI. This CDR3 comprises 13 residues. CDR3 loop: CASSPGQQETQYF. The CDR3 bases that were read are TGTGCCAGCTCACCAGGACAACAAGAGACG.

The CDR3 region is CASSERAGEKLFF. The CDR3 DNA, read in part, is TGTGCCAGCAGTGAAAGGGCTGGTGAAAAA. The gene calls are TRBV6-1 and TRBJ1-4; D unclear. The sequenced fragment ends 3 residues before the CDR3 boundary, so the rest is inferred from the germline J gene. Trimming left V 2 bases short and J 7 bases short, with 8 bases between. The CDR3 loop spans 13 amino acids. From germline, CDR1 is MNHNS and CDR2 SASEGT.

A word on this clone: The CDR3 goes on 3 residues after the read ends, and that part is filled in from the germline J gene. V is TRBV29-1 and J is TRBJ2-2; tentative D call: TRBD1 (6 bases). Between the trimmed V and J ends, which lost 5 bases and 2 bases, there was a span of 12 bases. Germline-derived CDR1 and CDR2 are SQVTM and ANQGSEA. The CDR3 runs to 14 residues. CDR3 sequence reads: CSVRQEINTGELFF. Incomplete CDR3 DNA: TGCAGCGTTCGACAGGAGATTAACACCGGGGAG.

Of note for this clone: The observed sequence ends 3 residues before the CDR3 terminus, with the missing tail filled in from the germline J gene. The chain combines TRBV5-4 with TRBJ1-6; the D gene is possibly TRBD1 (5 bases). The CDR3 contains 16 residues. Germline values: CDR1 SGHNT, CDR2 YYREEE (reference sequence). V shed 7 bases and J shed 5 bases, with 19 bases lying between them. The part of the CDR3 DNA that was read is TGTGCCAGCGCTGTGGGGGGGGATAATCATAATTCACCC. Translation gives CASAVGGDNHNSP. The complete CDR3 protein is CASAVGGDNHNSPLHF.

To note about this clone: The CDR3 goes on 3 residues after the read ends, and that part is filled in from the germline J gene. The genes are TRBV4-1 and TRBJ2-3; no firm D call. CDR1 MGHRA and CDR2 YSYEKL come from the germline V gene. The CDR3 extends over 17 amino acids. Between the trimmed V and J ends, which lost 1 base and 1 base, there was a span of 15 bases. CDR3 DNA (partial): TGCGCCAGCAGCCAAGGTCCCTCGAACTACGGCACAGATACG. Protein product: CASSQGPSNYGTDT. The complete CDR3 protein is CASSQGPSNYGTDTQYF.

With regard to this clone: The read is 3 residues too short to cover the CDR3 end, so that end is filled in from the germline J gene. The chain joins TRBV18 to TRBJ1-1, with 8 bases aligning to TRBD1. The ends lost 3 bases at V and 4 bases at J; junction bases unmatched: 4. CDR3 size: 14 residues. CDR1 and CDR2 (germline): KGHSH, LQKENI. CDR3 DNA (partial): TGTGCCAGCTCACCCAGACAGGGGACCACTGAA. Its translation: CASSPRQGTTE. The complete CDR3 protein is CASSPRQGTTEAFF.

About this clone itself: The read gets to within 3 residues of the CDR3 end, and the germline J gene fills in the rest. V and J are TRBV11-2 and TRBJ1-2; no clear D. Germline-derived CDR1 and CDR2 are SGHAT and FQNNGV. With 7 bases removed from V and 2 bases from J, the gap between germline ends came to 5 bases. The CDR3 totals 11 residues. The sequenced CDR3 bases are TGTGCCAGCACCCAGAACTATGGC. Translating gives CASTQNYG. The CDR3 in full is CASTQNYGYTF.

For this clone: The read falls 3 residues short of the CDR3 end, and the missing part is taken from the germline J gene. V and J are TRBV13 and TRBJ2-3, with unresolved D. This CDR3 has 13 amino acids. Germline V gene sequence: CDR1 PRHDT, CDR2 FYEKMQ (reference sequence). V lost 2 bases and J lost 2, with 5 bases in between. CDR3 protein: CASSLSFTDTQYF. The CDR3 DNA, read in part, is TGTGCCAGCAGCTTATCTTTCACAGATACG.

Worth noting for this clone: The read ends 3 residues before the CDR3 terminus; that terminus is restored from the germline J gene. This chain joins TRBV28 and TRBJ2-7; 11 bases map to TRBD1. V was pared by 6 bases and J by 1 base, with 8 bases of the junction left unmatched. From germline, CDR1 is MDHEN and CDR2 SYDVKM. This CDR3 is built from 16 residues. Partial CDR3 DNA: TGTGCCAGCAGCTCGGTGGGACAGGGGGTTTCCTACGAG. Translation: CASSSVGQGVSYE. The whole CDR3 sequence is CASSSVGQGVSYEQYF.

Points on this clone: The read finishes 3 residues shy of the CDR3 end, and the germline J gene is used to complete it. This chain joins TRBV20-1 and TRBJ2-3; D is undetermined. Germline CDR1 and CDR2: DFQATT and SNEGSKA (reference sequence). V was pared by 6 bases and J by 0 bases, with 10 bases between. CDR3 size: 13 residues. The CDR3 sequence: CSARATSTDTQYF. The DNA read from the CDR3 is TGCAGTGCCCGCGCGACTAGCACAGATACG.

As concerns this clone: The CDR3 extends 3 residues past the end of the read, so its final part is completed from the germline J gene. This chain uses TRBV7-6 with TRBJ1-1; 7 bases are shared with TRBD1. CDR1 and CDR2 from the germline V gene are SGHVS and FNYEAQ. This CDR3 is 13 amino acids long. After removal of 5 bases from V and 3 bases from J, the junction contained 3 bases not matched to a gene. The DNA read from the CDR3 is TGTGCCAGCAGCCCACAGGGGTACACTGAA. Its protein product is CASSPQGYTE. The whole CDR3 region reads CASSPQGYTEAFF.

The CDR3 DNA, read in part, is TGTGCCAGCAGCCTCATGACGAAATACGAGGGT. Translating gives CASSLMTKYEG. The entire CDR3 reads CASSLMTKYEGQYF. The gene calls are TRBV5-6 and TRBJ2-4; TRBD2 might be the D (5 bases). The read is 3 residues too short to cover the CDR3 end, so that end is filled in from the germline J gene. This CDR3 has 14 amino acids. In germline, CDR1 is SGHDT, CDR2 YYEEEE.

About this clone itself: Read coverage stops 3 residues before the CDR3 terminus; the germline J gene supplies the remainder. This chain joins TRBV29-1 and TRBJ1-4; 10 bases match TRBD1. Per germline, CDR1 SQVTM and CDR2 ANQGSEA. J was trimmed by 4 bases and V by 7 bases; bases with no gene match: 3. The CDR3 has 13 residues. CDR3 DNA, as far as it was read: TGCAGCGGACAGGGGGCGTTTAATGAAAAA. Translating gives CSGQGAFNEK. The CDR3 in full is CSGQGAFNEKLFF.

About this clone itself: Coverage ceases 3 residues before the CDR3 finishes, and the germline J gene fills in the end. The V and J genes are TRBV7-9 and TRBJ1-1; TRBD1 is a possible D gene (5 bases). The length of the CDR3 is 13 residues. Trimming took 1 base from V and 6 from J, leaving 9 bases between them. Germline V lookup: CDR1 SEHNR, CDR2 FQNEAQ (reference sequence). This CDR3 reads CASSLEDIAEAFF. CDR3 DNA, as far as it was read: TGTGCCAGCAGCTTAGAGGACATCGCTGAA.

As regards this clone: The read gets to within 3 residues of the CDR3 end, and the germline J gene fills in the rest. The J gene is TRBJ2-7, the V gene TRBV19, with D unclear. Per the germline V gene, CDR1 is LNHDA and CDR2 is SQIVND (reference sequence). This CDR3 spans 16 amino acids. The V gene lost 3 bases and the J gene lost 2 bases, with 17 bases spanning the gap. The CDR3 bases that were read are TGTGCCAGTAGTATCGGAATTGGCGGCAGAGCCTACGAG. It yields the protein CASSIGIGGRAYE. In full, the CDR3 is CASSIGIGGRAYEQYF.

As regards this clone: The DNA ends 3 residues before the CDR3 does, and the rest of the CDR3 is filled in from the germline J gene. The chain links TRBV29-1 to TRBJ1-1, with a weak D call TRBD1 (5 bases). The CDR3 length is 12 residues. Germline V CDR1 and CDR2: SQVTM, ANQGSEA. The CDR3 DNA, read in part, is TGCAGCGTCGAGCTGTCAGGGCCCGAA. Translating it yields CSVELSGPE. The complete CDR3 reads CSVELSGPEAFF.

About this clone: The read is 3 residues too short to cover the CDR3 end, so that end is filled in from the germline J gene. At the DNA level, this CDR3 is encoded by other sequences in the same sample as well. The chain uses TRBV5-1 and TRBJ2-7; D is uncertain. The CDR3 extends over 13 amino acids. CDR1 is SGHRS, CDR2 YFSETQ, per germline. Trimming stripped 0 bases from V and 4 bases from J, with 8 bases between. The CDR3 sequence: CASSLVLSYEQYF. Incomplete CDR3 DNA: TGCGCCAGCAGCTTGGTGCTATCTTACGAG.

A word on this clone: The CDR3 end is not reached by the read, which stops 3 residues before it; the germline J gene fills it in. The rearrangement uses TRBV5-1 and TRBJ1-2, with a tentative D call TRBD1 (6 bases). The germline V gene has CDR1 SGHRS and CDR2 YFSETQ. Trimming shortened V by 0 bases and J by 2 bases, and 11 bases separated the two germline ends. This CDR3 has 15 residues. CDR3 bases read: TGCGCCAGCAGCTTGGGGAACAGGGACAACTATGGC. Protein sequence: CASSLGNRDNYG. The whole CDR3 sequence reads CASSLGNRDNYGYTF. The full variable domain, rest sourced from reference TRBV5-1 and TRBJ1-2, is KAGVTQTPRYLIKTRGQQVTLSCSPISGHRSVSWYQQTPGQGLQFLFEYFSETQRNKGNFPGRFSGRQFSNSRSEMNVSTLELGDSALYLCASSLGNRDNYGYTFGSGTRLTVV.

Notes on this clone: The CDR3 end falls 3 residues outside the read, so it is completed with the germline J gene. The chain joins TRBV6-1 to TRBJ2-6, with no clear D. Germline CDR1 MNHNS, CDR2 SASEGT. The V and J ends lost 4 bases and 1 base respectively, with 8 bases between them. The CDR3 runs 15 residues. Partial CDR3 DNA: TGTGCCAGCAGTGCTCCCGGGTCTGGGGCCAACGTC. This encodes CASSAPGSGANV. The complete CDR3 reads CASSAPGSGANVLTF.

A remark on this clone: The read falls 3 residues short of the CDR3 end, and the missing part is taken from the germline J gene. The V and J genes are TRBV2 and TRBJ2-3, with TRBD2 matching 14 bases. Germline V CDR1 and CDR2: SNHLY, FYNNEI. The CDR3 is 15 amino acids. CDR3 DNA, as far as it was read: TGTGCCAGCAGTGGACTAGCGGGGGGGCGAGAGACG. Translating gives CASSGLAGGRET. The full CDR3 sequence reads CASSGLAGGRETQYF.

In regard to this clone: The CDR3 end falls 3 residues outside the read, so it is completed with the germline J gene. The V call is TRBV7-2, the J call TRBJ2-3; TRBD2 aligns across 13 bases. Germline CDR1 SGHTA, CDR2 FQGNSA. The CDR3 runs 15 residues. V shed 4 bases, J shed 6 bases, and the junction held 4 bases outside the gene matches. CDR3 DNA (partial): TGTGCCAGCAGCTCTAGGACTAGCGGGAGCGATACG. The encoded protein is CASSSRTSGSDT. The full CDR3 is CASSSRTSGSDTQYF.

With respect to this clone: The CDR3 end is not reached by the read, which stops 3 residues before it; the germline J gene fills it in. This sequence joins TRBV2 and TRBJ2-2; D is uncertain. Deletions cut 6 bases from V and 3 bases from J, with 8 bases between. The germline CDR1 and CDR2 sequences are SNHLY and FYNNEI. The CDR3 runs 13 residues. This chain's CDR3 is CASRPQDTGELFF. CDR3 DNA, as far as it was read: TGTGCCAGCAGGCCACAAGACACCGGGGAG.

A word on this clone: Coverage ceases 3 residues before the CDR3 finishes, and the germline J gene fills in the end. The rearrangement joins TRBV4-1 to TRBJ1-2, with D hard to call. CDR3 size: 14 residues. Trimming took off 1 base at V and 4 bases at J, with 10 bases between the two ends. Germline loops: CDR1 MGHRA, CDR2 YSYEKL. CDR3 DNA (partial): TGCGCCAGCAGCCAAGGGGCGGGCATCTATGGC. It yields the protein CASSQGAGIYG. The entire CDR3 sequence reads CASSQGAGIYGYTF.

Comment on this clone: The read terminates 3 residues before the CDR3 end, so the remaining end is supplied by the germline J gene. This chain connects TRBV20-1 to TRBJ2-4; TRBD1 aligns across 11 bases. CDR3 length: 15 residues. The germline CDR1 and CDR2 sequences are DFQATT and SNEGSKA (reference sequence). The CDR3 loop is CSATRPGQGGETQYF. The covered CDR3 bases are TGCAGTGCTACCCGCCCGGGACAGGGGGGGGAGACT.

Remarks on this clone: With the read ending 3 residues before the CDR3 end, the germline J gene is used to fill in that end. The genes are TRBV9 and TRBJ2-5; D is possibly TRBD2 (6 bases). This CDR3 comprises 16 residues. Looked up from germline, CDR1 is SGDLS and CDR2 is YYNGEE. The V gene lost 0 bases and the J gene lost 5 bases, with 17 bases spanning the gap. CDR3 loop: CASSVGRRVAGETQYF. Partial CDR3 DNA: TGTGCCAGCAGCGTAGGCAGGAGGGTGGCAGGTGAGACC.

Remarks on this clone: The sequence runs out 3 residues before the end of the CDR3; the remainder is reconstructed from the germline J gene. The J gene is TRBJ1-4, the V gene TRBV11-2, with 11 nucleotides matching TRBD1. The germline V gene encodes CDR1 SGHAT and CDR2 FQNNGV. V shed 6 bases and J 7 bases; nucleotides not matched to a gene: 4. The CDR3 has 14 amino acids. The part of the CDR3 DNA that was read is TGTGCCAGCAGTCAGGACAGGGGGCGTGAAAAA. It is translated as CASSQDRGREK. Given in full, the CDR3 is CASSQDRGREKLFF.

Comments on this clone: The CDR3 end lies 3 residues beyond the end of the read and is filled in from the germline J gene. The chain has TRBV20-1 and TRBJ2-7; 7 positions match TRBD1. V lost 0 bases, J lost 4 bases, and 9 bases stayed unmatched. The CDR3 is 15 amino acids. Per the germline V gene, CDR1 is DFQATT and CDR2 is SNEGSKA (reference sequence). CDR3 bases read: TGCAGTGCTAGAGATCCAGACAGGGTTACTTACGAG. It codes for CSARDPDRVTYE. The CDR3 in full is CSARDPDRVTYEQYF.